This TCR beta chain was observed in a study of blood T cell repertoires in COVID-19. The overall study: From the United States, Italy and Spain came samples of acute and convalescent COVID-19. T cells, B-cell-depleted T cells, or PBMCs supplied cDNA or gDNA.

Original processing notes: Reference gene primer amplification in the assay estimated nucleated cell counts. Measured with immunoSEQ multiplex PCR; TCRdb has only the in-frame clones, and not every one. That table gives V, J and clone size, and the DNA gave D and trimming. Seen here are under 200,000 clones, more than 70% observed once, and the top ten hold approximately 5.5%. This CDR3 spans 14 amino acids. Germline V lookup: CDR1 KGHSH, CDR2 LQKENI. V lost 8 bases and J lost 8; bases outside the gene matches: 6. Sequenced sample: peripheral blood. The receptor was derived from a man aged 40-49 years with active or convalescent COVID-19. This rearrangement joins TRBV18 to TRBJ1-6; 10 bases match TRBD1. CDR3 loop: CASQPGTGDSPLHF. CDR3 nucleotide sequence: TGTGCCAGCCAACCAGGGACAGGGGATTCACCCCTCCACTTT. Full variable domain (outside the CDR3, taken from reference TRBV18 and TRBJ1-6): NAGVMQNPRHLVRRRGQEARLRCSPMKGHSHVYWYRQLPEEGLKFMVYLQKENIIDESGMPKERFSAEFPKEGPSILRIQQVVRGDSAAYFCASQPGTGDSPLHFGNGTRLTVT.